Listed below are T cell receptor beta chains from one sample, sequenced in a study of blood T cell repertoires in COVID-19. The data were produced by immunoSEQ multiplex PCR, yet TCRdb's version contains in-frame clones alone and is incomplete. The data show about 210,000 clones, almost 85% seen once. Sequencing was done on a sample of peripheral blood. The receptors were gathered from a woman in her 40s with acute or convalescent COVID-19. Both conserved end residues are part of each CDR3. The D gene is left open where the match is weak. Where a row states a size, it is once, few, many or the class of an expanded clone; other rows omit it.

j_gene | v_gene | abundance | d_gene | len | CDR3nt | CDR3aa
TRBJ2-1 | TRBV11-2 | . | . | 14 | TGTGCCAGCAGCTTATCGGGCTCCTACAATGAGCAGTTCTTC | CASSLSGSYNEQFF
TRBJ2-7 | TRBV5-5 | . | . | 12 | TGTGCCAGCAGCTTAGGGACTGCCGAGCAGTACTTC | CASSLGTAEQYF
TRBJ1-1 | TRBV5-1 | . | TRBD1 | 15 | TGCGCCAGCAGCAGAATTTTGGGACAGGCTGATGGGGCTTTCTTT | CASSRILGQADGAFF
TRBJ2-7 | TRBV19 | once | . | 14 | TGTGCCAGTAGCGACACTTTCCCGTTGCTACAGCAGTACTTC | CASSDTFPLLQQYF
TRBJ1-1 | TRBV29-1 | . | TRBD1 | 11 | TGCAGCGCAGGGGGCGCAGGGGGTGCTTTCTTT | CSAGGAGGAFF
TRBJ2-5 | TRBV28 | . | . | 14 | TGTGCCAGCACATCTCCAGGGATCGGGGAGACCCAGTACTTC | CASTSPGIGETQYF
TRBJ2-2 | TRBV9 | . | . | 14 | TGTGCCAGCAGCCCCGACAGGAACACCGGGGAGCTGTTTTTT | CASSPDRNTGELFF
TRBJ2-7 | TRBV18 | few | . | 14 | TGTGCCAGCTCCCCGCAGGGAGGCTCCTACGAGCAGTACTTC | CASSPQGGSYEQYF
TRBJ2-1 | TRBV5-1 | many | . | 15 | TGCGCCAGCAGCTTGATTATTCAGGGCAGCAATGAGCAGTTCTTC | CASSLIIQGSNEQFF
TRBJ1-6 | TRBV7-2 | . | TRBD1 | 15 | TGTGCCAGCAGCTTCCTCCAGGGGGCGGGATCACCCCTCCACTTT | CASSFLQGAGSPLHF
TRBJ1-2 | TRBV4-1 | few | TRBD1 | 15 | TGCGCCAGCAGCCATCGGACAGGGGGTAACTATGGCTACACCTTC | CASSHRTGGNYGYTF
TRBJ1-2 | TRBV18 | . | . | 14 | TGTGCCAGCTCACCAACAGCGGACAGCTATGGCTACACCTTC | CASSPTADSYGYTF
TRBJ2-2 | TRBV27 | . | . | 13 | TGTGCCAGCAGTTTGGCAGGGACCGGGGAGCTGTTTTTT | CASSLAGTGELFF
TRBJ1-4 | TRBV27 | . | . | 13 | TGTGCCAGCAGTTTCTCTCCTAATGAAAAACTGTTTTTT | CASSFSPNEKLFF
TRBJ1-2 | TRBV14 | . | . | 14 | TGTGCCAGCAGCCAAGATGCTCGGGGGTACGGCTACACCTTC | CASSQDARGYGYTF
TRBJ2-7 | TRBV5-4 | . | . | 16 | TGTGCCAGCAGCCCCGAAGGGGGGGCTGGACCCTACGAGCAGTACTTC | CASSPEGGAGPYEQYF
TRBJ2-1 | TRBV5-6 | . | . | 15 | TGTGCCAGCAGCCTGGACGACAGCTCCTACAATGAGCAGTTCTTC | CASSLDDSSYNEQFF
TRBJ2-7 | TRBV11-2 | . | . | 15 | TGTGCCAGCAGCTTAGATGTGGCTTTAAACTACGAGCAGTACTTC | CASSLDVALNYEQYF
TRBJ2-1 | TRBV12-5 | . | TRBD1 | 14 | TGTGCTAGTGGTTTGACCTCGACAGGGGGAAGGGAGTTCTTC | CASGLTSTGGREFF
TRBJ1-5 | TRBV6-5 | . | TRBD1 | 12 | TGTGCCAGCGGACAGGGGGGTCAGCCCCAGCATTTT | CASGQGGQPQHF
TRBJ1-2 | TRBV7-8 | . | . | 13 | TGTGCCAGCAGCTCTGGGGGGAACTATGGCTACACCTTC | CASSSGGNYGYTF
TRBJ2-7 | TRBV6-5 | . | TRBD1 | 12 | TGTGCCGGGGGACAGGCCACCTACGAGCAGTACTTC | CAGGQATYEQYF
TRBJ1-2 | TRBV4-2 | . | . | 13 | TGTGCCAGCAGCCAAGATTGGGGGCTTGGCTACACCTTC | CASSQDWGLGYTF
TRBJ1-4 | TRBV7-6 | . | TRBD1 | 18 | TGTGCCAGCAGCATTAGGGGGTCGTCCTGGACAGGGAGTGAAAAACTGTTTTTT | CASSIRGSSWTGSEKLFF
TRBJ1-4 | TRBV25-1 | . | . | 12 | TGTGCCAGCAGTGTCCGGAATGAAAAACTGTTTTTT | CASSVRNEKLFF